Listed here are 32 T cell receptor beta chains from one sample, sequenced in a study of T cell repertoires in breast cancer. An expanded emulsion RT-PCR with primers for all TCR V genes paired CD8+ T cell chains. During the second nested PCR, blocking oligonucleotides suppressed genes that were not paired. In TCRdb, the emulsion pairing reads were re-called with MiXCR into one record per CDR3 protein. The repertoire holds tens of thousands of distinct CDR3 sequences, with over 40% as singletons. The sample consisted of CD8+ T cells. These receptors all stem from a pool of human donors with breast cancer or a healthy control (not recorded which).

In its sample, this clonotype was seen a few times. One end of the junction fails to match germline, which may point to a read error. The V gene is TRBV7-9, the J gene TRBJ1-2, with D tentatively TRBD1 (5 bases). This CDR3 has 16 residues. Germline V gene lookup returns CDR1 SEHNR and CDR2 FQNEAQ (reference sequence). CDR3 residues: CASSFLYSGDDYGYAF. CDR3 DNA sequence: TGTGCCAGCAGCTTTTTGTATTCCGGGGACGACTATGGCTACGCCTTC.

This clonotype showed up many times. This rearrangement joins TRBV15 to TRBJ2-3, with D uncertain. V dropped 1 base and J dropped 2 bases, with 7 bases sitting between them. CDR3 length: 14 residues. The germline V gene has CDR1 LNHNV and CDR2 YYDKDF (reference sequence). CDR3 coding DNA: TGTGCCACCAGCAGAGGCAGACTCACAGATACGCAGTATTTT. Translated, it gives CATSRGRLTDTQYF. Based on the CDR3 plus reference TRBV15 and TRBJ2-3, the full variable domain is DAMVIQNPRYQVTQFGKPVTLSCSQTLNHNVMYWYQQKSSQAPKLLFHYYDKDFNNEADTPDNFQSRRPNTSFCFLDIRSPGLGDTAMYLCATSRGRLTDTQYFGPGTRLTVL.

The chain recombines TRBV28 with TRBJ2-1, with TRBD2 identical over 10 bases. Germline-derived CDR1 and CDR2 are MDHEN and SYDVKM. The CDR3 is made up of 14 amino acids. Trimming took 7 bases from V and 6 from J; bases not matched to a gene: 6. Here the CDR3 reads CASNPSGGANEQFF. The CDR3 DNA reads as TGTGCCAGCAACCCAAGCGGGGGGGCCAATGAGCAGTTCTTC.

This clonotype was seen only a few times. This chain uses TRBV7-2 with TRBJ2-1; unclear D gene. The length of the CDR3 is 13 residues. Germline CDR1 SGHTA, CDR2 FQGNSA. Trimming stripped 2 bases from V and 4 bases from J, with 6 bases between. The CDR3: CASSLSLYNEQFF. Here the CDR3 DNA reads TGTGCCAGCAGCTTATCCCTTTACAATGAGCAGTTCTTC.

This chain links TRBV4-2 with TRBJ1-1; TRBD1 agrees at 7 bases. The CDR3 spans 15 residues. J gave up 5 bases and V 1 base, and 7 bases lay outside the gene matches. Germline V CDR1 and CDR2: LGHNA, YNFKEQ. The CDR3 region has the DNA TGTGCCAGCAGCCAAGTTGACAGGGTGCTTACTGAAGCTTTCTTT. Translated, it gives CASSQVDRVLTEAFF.

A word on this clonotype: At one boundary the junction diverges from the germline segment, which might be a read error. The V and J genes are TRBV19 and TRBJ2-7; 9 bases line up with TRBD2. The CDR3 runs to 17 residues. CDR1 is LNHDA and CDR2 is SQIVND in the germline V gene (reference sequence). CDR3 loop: CASSRVAGVQRSHEQYF. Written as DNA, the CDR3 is TGTGCCAGTAGCCGGGTAGCGGGAGTCCAACGCTCCCACGAGCAGTACTTC.

This CDR3 reads CATFQPGVGDTQYF. The CDR3 coding sequence is TGTGCCACATTCCAGCCAGGGGTGGGAGATACGCAGTATTTT. This chain uses TRBV11-2 with TRBJ2-3, with a tentative D call TRBD1 (6 bases). The CDR3 sequence is 14 residues long. V gave up 10 bases and J gave up 5 bases, with 19 bases separating them. CDR1 is SGHAT and CDR2 is FQNNGV in the germline V gene.

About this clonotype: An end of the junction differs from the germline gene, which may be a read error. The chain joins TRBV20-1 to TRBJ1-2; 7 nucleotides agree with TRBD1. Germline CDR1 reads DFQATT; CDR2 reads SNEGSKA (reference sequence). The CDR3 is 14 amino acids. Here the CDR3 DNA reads TGCAGTGCAATATTAGGACAGGTCTCAAAGGGCTACGCCTTC. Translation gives CSAILGQVSKGYAF.

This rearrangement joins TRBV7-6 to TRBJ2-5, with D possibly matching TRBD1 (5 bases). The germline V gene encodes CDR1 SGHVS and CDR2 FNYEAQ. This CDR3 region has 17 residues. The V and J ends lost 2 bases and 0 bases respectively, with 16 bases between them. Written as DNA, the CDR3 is TGTGCCAGCAGCTTAAATCCCCAGGGTGACGACCAAGAGACCCAGTACTTC. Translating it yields CASSLNPQGDDQETQYF.

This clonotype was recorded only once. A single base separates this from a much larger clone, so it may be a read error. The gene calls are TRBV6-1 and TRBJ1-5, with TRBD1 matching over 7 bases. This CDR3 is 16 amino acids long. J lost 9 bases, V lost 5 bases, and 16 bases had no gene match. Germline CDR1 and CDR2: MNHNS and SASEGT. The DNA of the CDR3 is TGTGCCAGCAGTCACCCTCCCTACAGGGGAGGGTGGCCCCAGCATTTT. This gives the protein CASSHPPYRGGWPQHF.

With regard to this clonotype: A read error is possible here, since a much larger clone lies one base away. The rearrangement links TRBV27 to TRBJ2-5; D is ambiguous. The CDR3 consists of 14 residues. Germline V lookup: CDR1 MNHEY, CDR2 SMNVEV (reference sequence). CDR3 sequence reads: CAGSLYGNQETQYF. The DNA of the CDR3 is TGTGCCGGCAGTTTATATGGGAACCAAGAGACCCAGTACTTC.

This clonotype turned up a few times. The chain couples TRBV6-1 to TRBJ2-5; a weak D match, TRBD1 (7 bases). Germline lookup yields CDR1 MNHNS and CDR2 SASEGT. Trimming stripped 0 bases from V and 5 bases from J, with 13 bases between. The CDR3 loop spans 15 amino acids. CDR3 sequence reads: CASSEASGGQETQYF. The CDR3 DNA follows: TGTGCCAGCAGTGAAGCATCAGGGGGGCAGGAGACCCAGTACTTC.

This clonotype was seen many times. CDR3 DNA: TGCGCCAGCAGCCACCTCCGGACAGCCTATGGCTACACCTTC. Its protein is CASSHLRTAYGYTF. The chain combines TRBV4-1 with TRBJ1-2; D perhaps matches TRBD1 (6 bases). Germline CDR1 reads MGHRA; CDR2 reads YSYEKL. The CDR3 has 14 residues. Trimming removed 3 bases from V and 4 bases from J, with 12 bases in between.

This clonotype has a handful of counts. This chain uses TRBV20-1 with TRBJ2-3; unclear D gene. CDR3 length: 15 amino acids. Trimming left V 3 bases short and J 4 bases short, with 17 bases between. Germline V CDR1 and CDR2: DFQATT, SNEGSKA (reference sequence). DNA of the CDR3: TGCAGTGCTAGGGATGCTAGGGATGCTGCAGATACGCAGTATTTT. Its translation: CSARDARDAADTQYF.

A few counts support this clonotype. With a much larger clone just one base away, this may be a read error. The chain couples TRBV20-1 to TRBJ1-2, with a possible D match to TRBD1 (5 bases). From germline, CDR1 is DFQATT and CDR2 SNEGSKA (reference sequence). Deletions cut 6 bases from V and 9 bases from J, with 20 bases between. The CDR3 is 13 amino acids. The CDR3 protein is CSADPGAIGSYTF. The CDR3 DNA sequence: TGCAGTGCAGATCCTGGGGCAATTGGTAGCTACACCTTC.

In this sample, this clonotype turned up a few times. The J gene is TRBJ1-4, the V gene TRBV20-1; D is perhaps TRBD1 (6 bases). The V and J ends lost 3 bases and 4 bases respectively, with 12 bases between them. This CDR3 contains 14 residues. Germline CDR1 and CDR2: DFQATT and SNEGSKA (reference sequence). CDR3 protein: CSARLGQFNEKLFF. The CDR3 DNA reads TGCAGTGCTAGGCTAGGACAGTTTAATGAAAAACTGTTTTTT.

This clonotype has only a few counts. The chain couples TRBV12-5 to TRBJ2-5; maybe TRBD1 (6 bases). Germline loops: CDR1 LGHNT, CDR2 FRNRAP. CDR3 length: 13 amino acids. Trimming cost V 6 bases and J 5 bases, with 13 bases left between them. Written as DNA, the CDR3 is TGTGCTAGTGGCCCACAGGGTCGGGAGACCCAGTACTTC. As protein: CASGPQGRETQYF.

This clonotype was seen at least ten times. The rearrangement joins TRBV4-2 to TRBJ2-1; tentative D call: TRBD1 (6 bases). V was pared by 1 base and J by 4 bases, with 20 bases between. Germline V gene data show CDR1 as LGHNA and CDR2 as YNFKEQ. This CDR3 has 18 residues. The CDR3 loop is CASSQVLMGARFYNEQFF. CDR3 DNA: TGTGCCAGCAGCCAAGTCCTAATGGGGGCTAGATTTTACAATGAGCAGTTCTTC.

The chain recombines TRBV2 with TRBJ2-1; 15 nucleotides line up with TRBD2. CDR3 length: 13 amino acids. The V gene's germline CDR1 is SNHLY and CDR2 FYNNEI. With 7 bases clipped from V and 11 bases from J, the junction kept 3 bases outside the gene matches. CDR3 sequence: CASIGLAGGQQFF. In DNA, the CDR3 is TGTGCCAGCATCGGACTAGCGGGAGGGCAGCAGTTCTTC.

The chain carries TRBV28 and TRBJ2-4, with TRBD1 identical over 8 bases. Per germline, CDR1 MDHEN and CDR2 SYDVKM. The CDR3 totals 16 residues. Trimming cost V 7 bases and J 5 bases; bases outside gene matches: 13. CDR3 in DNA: TGTGCCAGCACCCGGGTCCGGACAGGGATCCAAAACATTCAGTACTTC. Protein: CASTRVRTGIQNIQYF.

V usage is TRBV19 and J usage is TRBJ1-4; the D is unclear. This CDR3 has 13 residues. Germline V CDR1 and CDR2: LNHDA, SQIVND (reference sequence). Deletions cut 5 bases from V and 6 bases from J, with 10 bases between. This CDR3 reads CASSSSRHEKLFF. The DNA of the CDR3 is TGTGCCAGTAGTTCCAGTAGACATGAAAAACTGTTTTTT.

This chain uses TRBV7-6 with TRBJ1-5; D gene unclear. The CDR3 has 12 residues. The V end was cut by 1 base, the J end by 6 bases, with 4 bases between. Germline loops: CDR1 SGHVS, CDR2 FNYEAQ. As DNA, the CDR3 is TGTGCCAGCAGCTTAGTAGGTCAGCCCCAGCATTTT. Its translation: CASSLVGQPQHF.

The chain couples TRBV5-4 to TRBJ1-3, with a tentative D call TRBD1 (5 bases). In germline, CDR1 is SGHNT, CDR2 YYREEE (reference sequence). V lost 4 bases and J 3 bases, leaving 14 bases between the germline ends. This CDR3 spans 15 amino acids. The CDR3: CASSHHTGYGNTIYF. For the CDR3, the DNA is TGTGCCAGCAGCCACCATACAGGCTATGGAAACACCATATATTTT.

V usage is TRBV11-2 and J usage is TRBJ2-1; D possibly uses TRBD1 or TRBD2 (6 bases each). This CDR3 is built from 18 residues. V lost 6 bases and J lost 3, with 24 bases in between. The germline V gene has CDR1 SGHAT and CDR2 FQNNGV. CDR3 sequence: CASRGIWGDTRFYNEQFF. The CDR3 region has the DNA TGTGCCAGCAGGGGCATCTGGGGGGACACTCGCTTCTACAATGAGCAGTTCTTC.

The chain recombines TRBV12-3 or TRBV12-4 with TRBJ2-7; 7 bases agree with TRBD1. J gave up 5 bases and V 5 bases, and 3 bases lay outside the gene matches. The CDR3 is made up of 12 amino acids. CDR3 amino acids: CASSQGEHEQYF. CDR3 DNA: TGTGCCAGCAGTCAGGGGGAGCACGAGCAGTACTTC.

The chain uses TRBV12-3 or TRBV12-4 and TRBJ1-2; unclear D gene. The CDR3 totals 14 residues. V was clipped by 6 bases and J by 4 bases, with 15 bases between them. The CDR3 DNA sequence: TGTGCCAGCAGCCCGCGGGCCGGGTTCTATGGCTACACCTTC. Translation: CASSPRAGFYGYTF.

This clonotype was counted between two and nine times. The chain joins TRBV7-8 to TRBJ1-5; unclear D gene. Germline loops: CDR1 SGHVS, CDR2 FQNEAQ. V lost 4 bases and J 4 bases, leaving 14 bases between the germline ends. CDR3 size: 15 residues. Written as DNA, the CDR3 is TGTGCCAGCAGCTCACTATCGTGGGTAAATCAGCCCCAGCATTTT. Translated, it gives CASSSLSWVNQPQHF.

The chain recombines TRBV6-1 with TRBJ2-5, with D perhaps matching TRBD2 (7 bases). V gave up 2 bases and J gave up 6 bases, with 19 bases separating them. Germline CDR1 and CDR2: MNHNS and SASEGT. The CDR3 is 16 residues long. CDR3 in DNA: TGTGCCAGCAGTGAACAGGAGGTCGGGGGGCCGCAGACCCAGTACTTC. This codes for CASSEQEVGGPQTQYF.

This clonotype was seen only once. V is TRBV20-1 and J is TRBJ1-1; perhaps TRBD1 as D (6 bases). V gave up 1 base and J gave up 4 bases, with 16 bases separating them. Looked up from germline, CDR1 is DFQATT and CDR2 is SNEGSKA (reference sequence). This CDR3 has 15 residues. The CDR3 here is CSARAPQGGTTEAFF. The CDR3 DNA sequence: TGCAGTGCTAGAGCTCCACAGGGCGGAACCACTGAAGCTTTCTTT.

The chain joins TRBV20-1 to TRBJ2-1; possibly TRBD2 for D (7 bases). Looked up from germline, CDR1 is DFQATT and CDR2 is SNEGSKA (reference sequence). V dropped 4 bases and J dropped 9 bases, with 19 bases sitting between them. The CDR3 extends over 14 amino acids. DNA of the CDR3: TGCAGTGCTAATCTCGGTGGGGGGGCCAGTGAGCAGTTCTTC. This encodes CSANLGGGASEQFF.

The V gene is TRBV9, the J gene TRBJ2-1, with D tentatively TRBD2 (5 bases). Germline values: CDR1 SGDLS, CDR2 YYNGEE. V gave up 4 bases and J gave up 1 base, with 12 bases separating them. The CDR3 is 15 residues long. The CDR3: CASSNKGGSYNEQFF. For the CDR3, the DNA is TGTGCCAGCAGCAACAAAGGAGGTTCCTACAATGAGCAGTTCTTC.

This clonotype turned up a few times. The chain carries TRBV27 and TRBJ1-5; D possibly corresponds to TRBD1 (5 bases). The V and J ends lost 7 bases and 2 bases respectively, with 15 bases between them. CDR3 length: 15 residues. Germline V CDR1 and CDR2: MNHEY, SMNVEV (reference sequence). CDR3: CASTYPRQRNQPQHF. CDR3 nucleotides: TGTGCCAGCACCTACCCTCGACAGCGCAATCAGCCCCAGCATTTT.